Listed below are T cell receptor beta chains from one sample, sequenced in a study of T cell responses to AZD1222 COVID-19 vaccine. Data came from immunoSEQ multiplex PCR; TCRdb stores just in-frame clones and leaves some out. Seen here are over 100,000 clones, 88% observed once, and the top ten hold around 13%. The sequencing here drew on peripheral blood, taken on day 0 of MenACWY control vaccination. Receptor source: an adult in good health. CDR3s leave out the opening cysteine and the closing phenylalanine or tryptophan. D genes are given only for firm matches. Expanded clones are given a class, and other clones once, few, many or no size at all.

J gene,V gene,D gene,clone size,CDR3 protein
TRBJ1-3,TRBV7-2,NA,NA,ASSSSQGFGGNTIY
TRBJ1-4,TRBV25-1,NA,NA,ASSARGAEKLF
TRBJ1-1,TRBV9,TRBD1,NA,ASSVGWTGGTEAF
TRBJ2-5,TRBV4-3,NA,NA,ASSQGGLWGSGTQY
TRBJ2-7,TRBV7-6,NA,NA,ASSLAPYEQY
TRBJ1-6,TRBV28,TRBD1,NA,ASSVDRVAYSPLH
TRBJ2-1,TRBV19,TRBD2,NA,ASSILWAGVASYNEQF
TRBJ1-2,TRBV6-5,NA,NA,ASSFGEANYGYT
TRBJ2-1,TRBV9,NA,NA,ASSVANEQF
TRBJ1-2,TRBV2,NA,NA,ASSETQGKGYGYT
TRBJ1-4,TRBV6-6,NA,NA,ASSFPVGANEKLF
TRBJ2-2,TRBV9,NA,once,ASSVATAQAGELF
TRBJ2-7,TRBV30,NA,NA,AWRRTGQSSYEQY
TRBJ1-4,TRBV3-1/TRBV3-2,NA,NA,ASSQDLGEGEKLF
TRBJ2-3,TRBV10-3,TRBD2,NA,AISESAGSTSTDTQY
TRBJ2-5,TRBV18,NA,once,ASSPLASQETQY
TRBJ1-2,TRBV5-4,NA,NA,ASSLDPFWRTNTNYGYT
TRBJ2-7,TRBV5-1,NA,NA,ASRDSPSSYEQY
TRBJ1-1,TRBV7-9,TRBD1,NA,ASSLGDREAF
TRBJ1-2,TRBV28,NA,NA,ASRPPGAQDGYT
TRBJ2-5,TRBV2,NA,NA,ASSTSRWETQY
TRBJ2-5,TRBV18,NA,once,ASSRGGRGVIQETQY
TRBJ1-2,TRBV19,NA,NA,ASSIWATPDSRYGYT
TRBJ2-1,TRBV28,TRBD1,once,ASSKDRGRLVSNEQF
TRBJ2-3,TRBV11-2,TRBD1,NA,ASSTRQGKSTDTQY
TRBJ2-7,TRBV30,TRBD2,NA,AWRLAGSYEQY
TRBJ1-6,TRBV15,TRBD1,once,ATSRDRTGGNSPLH